This T cell receptor beta chain was obtained from a study of T cells in Graves' hyperthyroidism and ophthalmopathy. The TCR beta CDR3 regions underwent amplification using RNA transcripts as the source. In the first-round RT-PCR of the TCR CDR3, the HTBI primer set was used. In TCRdb, the multiplex PCR reads were re-called with MiXCR into one record per CDR3 protein. The table lists roughly 500,000 distinct CDR3 sequences, about 43% of them singletons. This clonotype was seen just once. The V and J ends lost 5 bases and 8 bases respectively, with 10 bases between them. This CDR3 has 12 residues. Germline lookup yields CDR1 LNHDA and CDR2 SQIVND (reference sequence).

The clonotype comes from an adult woman with Graves' disease, either hyperthyroidism or ophthalmopathy (not recorded which). This rearrangement joins TRBV19 to TRBJ1-5, with a tentative D call TRBD1 (5 bases). The sample consisted of peripheral blood or thyroid tissue (not recorded which). For the CDR3, the DNA is TGTGCCAGTAGTCTGGGAGGGGAGCCCCAGCATTTT. It specifies CASSLGGEPQHF. The full variable domain, completed using reference TRBV19 and TRBJ1-5, is DGGITQSPKYLFRKEGQNVTLSCEQNLNHDAMYWYRQDPGQGLRLIYYSQIVNDFQKGDIAEGYSVSREKKESFPLTVTSAQKNPTAFYLCASSLGGEPQHFGDGTRLSIL.